The 26 T cell receptor beta chains given below trace back to one sample, sequenced in a study of immune evolution from preneoplasia to lung adenocarcinoma. Assay used: immunoSEQ multiplex PCR; TCRdb lists only in-frame clones, some missing. In the table there are just over 14,000 clones, 70% to 85% of which are singletons. The sample was FFPE minimally invasive lung adenocarcinoma tissue. The receptor set was obtained from a person aged 55-80 years with lung adenocarcinoma.

The chain employs TRBV4-1 and TRBJ2-1; no reliable D call. V lost 0 bases and J lost 0, with 6 bases in between. Germline lookup yields CDR1 MGHRA and CDR2 YSYEKL. The CDR3 covers 15 residues. CDR3 nucleotides: TGCGCCAGCAGCCAAGACGGAAACTCCTACAATGAGCAGTTCTTC. Translation: CASSQDGNSYNEQFF.

This chain uses TRBV7-9 with TRBJ1-1; TRBD1 agrees at 7 bases. Germline values: CDR1 SEHNR, CDR2 FQNEAQ (reference sequence). The CDR3 sequence is 11 residues long. V lost 6 bases and J lost 7; bases outside the gene matches: 2. CDR3 bases: TGTGCCAGCAGGGGGACAGTTGAAGCTTTCTTT. Encoded protein: CASRGTVEAFF.

This chain connects TRBV28 to TRBJ1-2, with TRBD1 matching over 8 bases. The V gene's germline CDR1 is MDHEN and CDR2 SYDVKM. The CDR3 is made up of 14 amino acids. The ends lost 5 bases at V and 6 bases at J; junction bases unmatched: 8. The CDR3 DNA sequence: TGTGCCAGCAGTCCCCCCCAGGGGGCGAATGGCTACACCTTC. It codes for CASSPPQGANGYTF.

The chain joins TRBV5-6 to TRBJ2-7; D is undetermined. There are 13 residues in the CDR3. The V and J ends lost 0 bases and 2 bases respectively, with 6 bases between them. CDR1 SGHDT and CDR2 YYEEEE come from the germline V gene. The chain's CDR3 is CASSLVQTYEQYF. The DNA for the CDR3 is TGTGCCAGCAGCTTGGTACAGACCTACGAGCAGTACTTC.

The genes are TRBV5-1 and TRBJ2-5; TRBD2 matches at 10 bases. The CDR3 contains 15 residues. The J segment lost 4 bases and the V segment lost 0 bases, leaving 3 bases of the junction unmatched. Germline-derived CDR1 and CDR2 are SGHRS and YFSETQ. CDR3 in DNA: TGCGCCAGCAGCTTGGCCAGCGGGGGGGCAGAGACCCAGTACTTC. This encodes CASSLASGGAETQYF.

The genes are TRBV18 and TRBJ2-1, with D possibly matching TRBD1 (6 bases). CDR3 length: 16 residues. From germline, CDR1 is KGHSH and CDR2 LQKENI. The V end was cut by 5 bases, the J end by 5 bases, with 19 bases between. DNA for the CDR3: TGTGCCAGCTCAGGAACAGGGATTGCATCGAACAATGAGCAGTTCTTC. It encodes CASSGTGIASNNEQFF.

The chain's CDR3 is CASSWLASGLDTQYF. CDR3 DNA: TGCGCCAGCAGCTGGCTGGCTAGCGGGTTAGATACGCAGTATTTT. This sequence joins TRBV5-1 and TRBJ2-3; 8 bases match TRBD2. Looked up from germline, CDR1 is SGHRS and CDR2 is YFSETQ. This CDR3 comprises 15 residues. V was clipped by 3 bases and J by 5 bases; unmatched bases: 8.

In its sample, this clone was seen a few times. V is TRBV7-9 and J is TRBJ2-4, with 10 bases matching TRBD1. The CDR3 totals 18 residues. Germline loops: CDR1 SEHNR, CDR2 FQNEAQ (reference sequence). V was pared by 5 bases and J by 0 bases, with 10 bases of the junction left unmatched. The DNA of the CDR3 is TGTGCCAGCAGCCCCGAATTAGGACAGGGGGAAGCCAAAAACATTCAGTACTTC. It yields the protein CASSPELGQGEAKNIQYF.

The genes are TRBV10-3 and TRBJ1-6, with TRBD1 matching 7 bases. This CDR3 contains 15 residues. Trimming cost V 6 bases and J 5 bases; bases outside gene matches: 7. Germline lookup yields CDR1 ENHRY and CDR2 SYGVKD. The CDR3 reads CAISSGTDNNSPLHF. In DNA, the CDR3 is TGTGCCATCAGCTCCGGGACAGACAATAATTCACCCCTCCACTTT.

The chain has TRBV28 and TRBJ1-2; D possibly corresponds to TRBD1 (6 bases). The CDR3 spans 16 residues. The germline V and J ends were trimmed by 6 bases and 4 bases, with 21 bases remaining between them. Germline values: CDR1 MDHEN, CDR2 SYDVKM. This CDR3 is CASRPLSGGLIYGYTF. CDR3 bases: TGTGCCAGCAGGCCCCTCTCGGGGGGGCTAATCTATGGCTACACCTTC.

The chain employs TRBV7-3 and TRBJ2-3, with 7 positions matching TRBD1. Germline V gives CDR1 SGHTA, CDR2 FQGTGA. The J segment lost 6 bases and the V segment lost 1 base, leaving 7 bases of the junction unmatched. The CDR3 consists of 15 residues. In nucleotides, the CDR3 is TGTGCCAGCAGCTTAATGGCAGGGGGATCGGATACGCAGTATTTT. Its translation: CASSLMAGGSDTQYF.

V and J are TRBV4-1 and TRBJ1-6; D call uncertain. The CDR3 has 13 residues. CDR1 and CDR2 from the germline V gene are MGHRA and YSYEKL. The V gene lost 1 base and the J gene lost 13 bases, with 11 bases spanning the gap. CDR3 protein: CASSQAGRRPLHF. The DNA for the CDR3 is TGCGCCAGCAGCCAAGCGGGCCGTCGCCCCCTCCACTTT.

V gene TRBV5-6 combines with J gene TRBJ1-2; TRBD1 might be the D (5 bases). V shed 4 bases and J shed 4 bases, with 14 bases lying between them. The CDR3 length is 14 residues. Germline V gives CDR1 SGHDT, CDR2 YYEEEE. This CDR3 is CASSPGRGSYGYTF. CDR3 in DNA: TGTGCCAGCAGCCCGGGAAGGGGCAGCTATGGCTACACCTTC. Full variable domain (remainder filled in from reference TRBV5-6 and TRBJ1-2): DAGVTQSPTHLIKTRGQQVTLRCSPKSGHDTVSWYQQALGQGPQFIFQYYEEEERQRGNFPDRFSGHQFPNYSSELNVNALLLGDSALYLCASSPGRGSYGYTFGSGTRLTVV.

V is TRBV29-1 and J is TRBJ2-7; TRBD1 is a possible D gene (5 bases). This CDR3 has 12 amino acids. Germline V gives CDR1 SQVTM, CDR2 ANQGSEA. V lost 7 bases and J lost 5, with 15 bases in between. The CDR3 here is CSAQGQGDEQYF. CDR3 nucleotide sequence: TGCAGCGCGCAAGGGCAGGGCGACGAGCAGTACTTC.

V gene TRBV7-2 combines with J gene TRBJ1-1, with D possibly matching TRBD1 (5 bases). This CDR3 contains 16 residues. Germline V lookup: CDR1 SGHTA, CDR2 FQGNSA. Trimming took 2 bases from V and 4 from J, leaving 17 bases between them. CDR3 sequence (DNA): TGTGCCAGCAGCTTATTTAATGCGGGGCCAGGCACTGAAGCTTTCTTT. This gives the protein CASSLFNAGPGTEAFF.

The chain uses TRBV6-6 and TRBJ2-3, with 10 bases identical to TRBD2. The CDR3 has 13 amino acids. The germline V gene encodes CDR1 MNHNY and CDR2 SVGAGI (reference sequence). V lost 6 bases to trimming and J lost 8 bases; unmatched junction nucleotides: 5. The CDR3, as DNA: TGTGCCAGCAGCCCTAGCGGGGGCCCTACGCAGTATTTT. Its translation is CASSPSGGPTQYF.

V gene TRBV5-1 combines with J gene TRBJ2-6; 12 nucleotides match TRBD1. This CDR3 comprises 19 residues. The V gene end was trimmed by 4 bases and the J gene end by 4 bases; junction bases not matched to a gene: 12. Germline V gene data show CDR1 as SGHRS and CDR2 as YFSETQ. The CDR3, as DNA: TGCGCCAGCAGCGCGGTAACGGGACAGGGGGCAGAAGGGGCCAACGTCCTGACTTTC. Translating gives CASSAVTGQGAEGANVLTF.

The gene calls are TRBV30 and TRBJ2-3; 9 bases match TRBD1. The CDR3 is 11 amino acids. Germline V lookup: CDR1 GTSNPN, CDR2 SVGIG (reference sequence). The trim removed 7 bases at V and 10 bases at J, leaving 6 bases unmatched. CDR3 in amino acids: CAFGTGRSQYF. The CDR3 DNA reads as TGTGCCTTCGGGACAGGGCGGTCGCAGTATTTT.

The chain employs TRBV11-1 and TRBJ1-1; D is uncertain. V dropped 4 bases and J dropped 1 base, with 7 bases sitting between them. The length of the CDR3 is 13 residues. The germline V gene has CDR1 SGHAT and CDR2 FQDESV (reference sequence). DNA for the CDR3: TGTGCCAGCAGCTCCCAGGAGAACACTGAAGCTTTCTTT. Protein sequence: CASSSQENTEAFF.

J is TRBJ2-7 and V is TRBV11-3; D might be TRBD1 or TRBD2, each matching 5 bases. This CDR3 comprises 12 residues. Germline CDR1 is SGHNT and CDR2 is YENEEA. V shed 1 base and J shed 9 bases, with 10 bases lying between them. CDR3 residues: CASSLGGVAQYF. CDR3 DNA sequence: TGTGCCAGCAGCTTAGGAGGGGTCGCGCAGTACTTC. The full variable domain, in which reference TRBV11-3 and TRBJ2-7 provide the parts outside the CDR3, is EAGVVQSPRYKIIEKKQPVAFWCNPISGHNTLYWYLQNLGQGPELLIRYENEEAVDDSQLPKDRFSAERLKGVDSTLKIQPAELGDSAVYLCASSLGGVAQYFGPGTRLTVT.

V and J are TRBV30 and TRBJ1-2; D is ambiguous. V lost 4 bases, J lost 4 bases, and 10 bases lay in between. Germline CDR1 GTSNPN, CDR2 SVGIG (reference sequence). This CDR3 spans 12 amino acids. CDR3 DNA: TGTGCCTGGAACCCGGGGATCTATGGCTACACCTTC. It codes for CAWNPGIYGYTF.

This chain connects TRBV4-3 to TRBJ1-1; D not resolved. V lost 8 bases and J 3 bases, leaving 13 bases between the germline ends. The CDR3 spans 13 residues. The germline gives CDR1 LGHNA, CDR2 YSLEER. CDR3 protein: CASQEQLDTEAFF. The CDR3 DNA follows: TGCGCCAGCCAGGAACAGCTTGACACTGAAGCTTTCTTT.

J is TRBJ2-7 and V is TRBV9; D is perhaps TRBD2 (7 bases). The germline V gene encodes CDR1 SGDLS and CDR2 YYNGEE. V dropped 0 bases and J dropped 5 bases, with 12 bases sitting between them. This CDR3 has 14 residues. Written as DNA, the CDR3 is TGTGCCAGCAGCGTAGGAGGGGGAGGGGACGAGCAGTACTTC. Amino acids: CASSVGGGGDEQYF.

The chain joins TRBV20-1 to TRBJ2-7, with unresolved D. The CDR3 has 11 amino acids. CDR1 is DFQATT, CDR2 SNEGSKA, per germline (reference sequence). Trimming removed 2 bases at V and 3 bases at J, with 5 bases between. CDR3 sequence reads: CSARFGYEQYF. CDR3 nucleotide sequence: TGCAGTGCTAGATTCGGCTACGAGCAGTACTTC.

J is TRBJ1-6 and V is TRBV4-3, with D possibly being TRBD1 (6 bases). Trimming took 0 bases from V and 7 from J, leaving 7 bases between them. In germline, CDR1 is LGHNA, CDR2 YSLEER. The CDR3 sequence is 14 residues long. CDR3 nucleotides: TGCGCCAGCAGCCAAGAGGGGACAAATTCACCCCTCCACTTT. This codes for CASSQEGTNSPLHF.

This rearrangement joins TRBV4-2 to TRBJ2-1, with 8 bases aligning to TRBD1. Germline-derived CDR1 and CDR2 are LGHNA and YNFKEQ. The V segment lost 1 base and the J segment 8 bases; nucleotides outside the gene matches: 10. This CDR3 comprises 16 residues. In nucleotides, the CDR3 is TGTGCCAGCAGCCAAGGTGAGACAGGGGTTGTCGATGAGCAGTTCTTC. Its translation: CASSQGETGVVDEQFF.